Sequencing of this TCR beta chain was carried out in a study of cytomegalovirus exposure and HLA in healthy donors (dated by TCRdb to about 2017). Turning to the overall study: According to an earlier analysis of several hundred of the donors, about 179 million T cells yielded roughly 110 million unique TCR beta sequences and around 300 Gb of sequence data. Donor age, sex, ethnicity and CMV serostatus were collected together with the repertoire data. Among the roughly 430 genotyped donors, about 83% belonged to the genetic ancestry cluster associated with self-reported Caucasian donors. The aim of the study was to test whether cataloging public T cell receptors could identify signatures of past pathogen exposure. In the later analysis, no new phenotypic data were used to find candidate immune exposures; instead, reliance was placed on TCR beta sequences and their occurrence across donors. Several DR-DQ haplotypes were handled as single units for association and clustering because linkage in the cohort was strong. High-throughput TCR immunosequencing, statistical association of individual TCRs with disease status, and machine learning were combined to predict cytomegalovirus infection status. Both class I and class II loci were covered by HLA typing, at four-digit resolution. Along with the approximately 600-subject first cohort, a separate validation cohort of roughly 110 different subjects was used. Among 300 to 500 genotyped donors of the cohort, an average of approximately 240,000 unique TCR beta nucleotide sequences was sequenced per donor, of which about 18% were non-productive. Every repertoire in the discovery cohort had been generated on one and the same sequencing platform. To study patterns of TCR occurrence, a later analysis re-analyzed previously published TCR beta repertoires from 650 to 750 donors and added high-resolution HLA genotyping. The number of donors typed differed by locus, with roughly 620-640 for A, B, C, DRB1 and DQB1, 522 for DQA1, 606 for DPA1, and 450 to 480 for DPB1. In an earlier analysis of 587 of the donors, high-throughput TCR beta sequencing was used to judge whether each TCR beta V gene segment behaved as functional or pseudogenic. A later genetic analysis took genome-wide SNP genotypes for about 65% of the roughly 670 donors and used that subset as a discovery cohort. Roughly 310 gigabases of sequencing data and approximately 85 million unique TCR sequences were included in an early release covering roughly 600 HLA-typed donors. The study profiled the T cell repertoires of some 610 subjects by immunosequencing and related them to cytomegalovirus serostatus.

Points on this clone: Its antigen is unknown. No base quality values were provided; no much bigger clone lies one nucleotide off.

The library was produced with the immunoSEQ multiplex PCR assay. A mixture of 60 forward primers for TCR Vbeta segments and 13 reverse primers for TCR Jbeta segments was used in the multiplex PCR. The CDR3 region of rearranged TCR beta genes was amplified from genomic DNA with a multiplex PCR assay. Amplified TCR beta libraries were sequenced as 87-base-pair reads on the Illumina HiSeq System. The paper's data handling went like this. Across the 670 or so repertoires, a later analysis counted tens of millions of unique TCR beta chains, roughly 11 million of which were shared by at least two donors. To remove PCR and sequencing errors, raw reads were error-corrected and collapsed into unique sequences using a nearest-neighbor algorithm that merged closely related sequences. Alignment of CDR3 sequences to IMGT reference sequences was used to assign V, D and J gene segments. For a sequence to be retained, a match of at least six nucleotides to both a V gene segment and a J gene segment was required. Rearrangements were called productive when the CDR3 lacked stop codons and stayed in frame with V and J; all others were non-productive. Following IMGT convention, CDR3 was defined as the stretch from the second conserved V-encoded cysteine to the conserved J-encoded phenylalanine. In an earlier analysis of approximately 590 of the donors, sequences lacking an unambiguous match to a single V gene segment were excluded. In an earlier analysis of 587 of the donors, V segments were called functional above 56.7% productive rearrangements and were called segregating when the between-donor standard deviation exceeded 5%. A statistical classification framework was built for diagnosing cytomegalovirus status from the catalog of TCR beta chain sequences. In a later analysis, V and J genes were assigned by comparing TCR nucleotide sequences against IMGT/GENE-DB human TR gene sequences. The TCRdist pipeline was used in a later analysis to assign CDR3 sequences and most-parsimonious VDJ recombination scenarios. In a later analysis, each TCR beta chain was defined by its CDR3 amino acid sequence together with its V-gene family, and reads lacking a unique V-gene family were excluded. A later analysis removed nearly 600 highly shared, low-generation-probability nucleotide sequences to deal with suspected cross-contamination and a sequencing artifact. A later analysis calculated a clonal expansion index for each public chain from normalized within-repertoire ranks of inferred template counts. A later analysis computed generation probabilities with a VDJ recombination model fitted to out-of-frame rearrangements, and checked the results against IGoR. In a later analysis, hypergeometric tests were used to score TCR-TCR, TCR-HLA and TCR-CMV co-occurrence, with a repertoire-size bias correction applied to TCR pairs. To estimate false discovery rates, a later analysis permuted the HLA or CMV assignments 20 times. In a later analysis, co-occurring TCRs were grouped using DBSCAN, and TCRdist sequence similarity was added for clustering within HLA-allele-positive subsets. Co-occurrence clustering excluded repertoires with fewer than 30,000 or more than 120,000 public chains, plus five with anomalous nucleotide sharing. TCRdb retrieved this table from immuneACCESS and kept in-frame rearrangements only. Not all clones are present; in checked studies, unresolved V genes account for under half, and no reason is known for the remainder. For V, J and clone size, that table is used; D and trimming come from the DNA. The sample records about 94,000 clones, over 50% of which are singletons. The ten biggest clones cover 3% to 5% of the sample.

Trimming leaves V shorter by 6 bases and J shorter by 5 bases, with the junction holding 5 bases beyond the gene matches. Including cysteine and phenylalanine, the CDR3 has 12 amino acids. Only CDR3 DNA remains: 36 bases, in frame from the first base. Taken from the germline V gene, the CDR1 and CDR2 loops are SQVTM and ANQGSEA. The cohort consisted of hundreds of healthy bone marrow donors. Cohort members were all nominally healthy when sampled, although unrecorded immune exposures were likely present. The donor tested CMV seronegative and was one of the 352 seronegative cohort members. Each donor provided a peripheral blood sample, and peripheral blood mononuclear cells were used for TCR beta sequencing. Genomic DNA extraction from the blood cell samples was performed with the Qiagen DNeasy Blood Extraction Kit. Results the study describes overall, beyond this receptor: Most TCR sequences were seen in very few donors, while some public TCRs were found in many individuals. The authors suggested that the approach could potentially be extended to other disease states and immunological phenotypes. According to a later genetic analysis, donors in an Asian-associated ancestry cluster had fewer N-insertions in productive TCRs than the roughly 670-donor mean. A further reported finding was that TCR beta sequences accurately predicted the HLA-A and HLA-B alleles for most subjects in the first cohort. A later analysis found that HLA-associated TCR beta chains were more clonally expanded and had lower generation probabilities than equally common non-associated chains. In an earlier analysis of about 600 of the donors, most TCR beta V segments appeared in productive rearrangements about 87% or about 30% of the time, broadly matching IMGT annotations. A few of the identified cytomegalovirus-associated TCR beta chains were confirmed in vitro to be specific for cytomegalovirus antigens. Linkage disequilibrium might explain the correlated functional status among segregating V segments, but an unknown experimental factor could not be ruled out. Some IMGT-functional V segments, including TRBV6-2 and TRBV6-3, could not be distinguished by the 87-base-pair reads and were therefore excluded. In a later analysis, about 17,000 TCR beta sequences were associated with specific HLA alleles at a false discovery rate of 0.05. In a later analysis, the rate of TCR association differed among HLA loci, with DRB1 alleles having the most associated TCRs and HLA-C alleles having the fewest. The presence/absence analyses assumed that sequencing depth was roughly uniform across donors, and that assumption may not be true. The sequencing pipeline was judged likely to have produced a cluster of highly shared sequence variants as a technical artifact. Cytomegalovirus status was reported to be diagnosed by the classifier with high specificity and sensitivity in both the original and validation cohorts. Because counts were too low, around 18 rarely observed V segments, including chromosome 9 orphons, were left out of the earlier analysis of some 640 of the donors. Because HLA typing was missing for some donors at each locus, association tests included only the typed subset. A later analysis found that most CMV-associated TCR beta chains appeared HLA-restricted, with HLA associations seemingly driven largely by CMV exposure. This cohort had only TCR beta chains sequenced, and the lack of alpha or paired-chain data limited which features could be detected. For the cohort, immune exposure information was limited to CMV serostatus. V-gene and J-gene trimming of TCR beta chains was associated with a missense DCLRE1C variant in a later genetic analysis, and the association was replicated in an independent cohort. The study listed approximately 160 TCR beta chains as associated with cytomegalovirus. According to a later analysis, parvovirus B19, influenza, CMV and Epstein-Barr virus appeared linked to several top co-occurrence clusters. Assigning TCR associations to individual alleles was difficult when HLA alleles, especially DR and DQ, strongly co-occurred.

The chain joins TRBV29-1 to TRBJ2-5; 8 junctional bases match TRBD2. The sample taken for sequencing was PBMCs. The receptor's source is a man younger than 40 in good health and CMV-seronegative. This receptor carries the CDR3 CSVESGSETQYF. The DNA reads TGCAGCGTCGAAAGCGGGAGTGAGACCCAGTACTTC.